The 22 T cell receptor beta chains below were found in one sample sequenced in a study of T cells in Graves' hyperthyroidism and ophthalmopathy. Amplification yielded TCR beta CDR3 regions, with RNA transcripts as the source. The HTBI primer set was used in a first-round RT-PCR of the TCR CDR3. TCRdb used MiXCR to reprocess the multiplex PCR reads, holding one entry per CDR3 protein. The sample lists some 560,000 distinct CDR3 sequences; about 15% were seen once. The specimen sequenced was blood. The receptor set was obtained from a woman in her thirties or forties with Graves' hyperthyroidism.

This clonotype was picked up many times. The chain joins TRBV6-1 to TRBJ2-1; a weak D match, TRBD2 (6 bases). The germline CDR1 and CDR2 sequences are MNHNS and SASEGT. The CDR3 is 14 residues long. V gave up 8 bases and J gave up 5 bases, with 16 bases separating them. Written as DNA, the CDR3 is TGTGCCAGCGACCCGGGACTTTTTAACAATGAGCAGTTCTTC. Translating it yields CASDPGLFNNEQFF.

The table lists this clonotype with many counts. The rearrangement uses TRBV20-1 and TRBJ2-7, with TRBD1 matching 8 bases. V trimming: 4 bases; J trimming: 5 bases; junction bases outside the gene matches: 10. CDR1 is DFQATT, CDR2 SNEGSKA, per germline (reference sequence). This CDR3 spans 14 amino acids. CDR3 coding DNA: TGCAGTGCTAAACCAGGGGGCTATGGGCACGAGCAGTACTTC. Its translation: CSAKPGGYGHEQYF.

For this clonotype: A much larger clone is a single base away; this may be a read error. The conserved phenylalanine or tryptophan is not found at the CDR3 terminus, so this likely reflects a read error. The chain links TRBV5-5 to TRBJ2-1; 10 positions agree with TRBD2. The germline V gene has CDR1 SGHKS and CDR2 YYEKEE (reference sequence). Germline trimming cut 4 bases from V and 5 bases from J; bases unmatched to any gene: 9. The CDR3 is 16 residues long. The CDR3 DNA reads as TGTGCCAGCAGCATGGGACTAGCGACGGGTCACAATGAGCAGTTCTCC. Amino acid sequence: CASSMGLATGHNEQFS.

For this clonotype: A much larger clone sits a single nucleotide away, making a read error possible. The gene calls are TRBV19 and TRBJ1-2; tentative D call: TRBD1 (5 bases). Germline V gives CDR1 LNHDA, CDR2 SQIVND (reference sequence). The CDR3 is 14 amino acids. The CDR3 here is CASSDPGLDYDYTF. The CDR3 region has the DNA TGTGCCAGTAGTGACCCAGGGCTTGACTATGACTACACCTTC.

This clonotype was seen repeatedly, ten times or more. V usage is TRBV24-1 and J usage is TRBJ2-3; TRBD2 agrees at 10 bases. CDR1 KGHDR and CDR2 SFDVKD come from the germline V gene. The length of the CDR3 is 15 residues. The junction had 9 bases not matched to a gene; V was cut back by 4 bases and J by 9 bases. CDR3 nucleotide sequence: TGTGCCACCAGTGACCCGGGACTAGCGAGTCAAACGCAGTATTTT. It is translated as CATSDPGLASQTQYF.

The rearrangement links TRBV5-1 to TRBJ2-1; 9 bases are shared with TRBD2. The CDR3 covers 13 residues. V dropped 6 bases and J dropped 8; count of bases not matched to a gene: 6. In germline, CDR1 is SGHRS, CDR2 YFSETQ. The DNA for the CDR3 is TGCGCCAGCACTATTAGCGGGAGAGATGAGCAGTTCTTC. It specifies CASTISGRDEQFF.

In its sample, this clonotype was seen a few times. V usage is TRBV6-1 and J usage is TRBJ2-2, with TRBD2 identical over 10 bases. The length of the CDR3 is 15 residues. Trimming removed 7 bases from V and 3 bases from J; junction bases left unmatched: 5. In germline, CDR1 is MNHNS, CDR2 SASEGT. CDR3 bases: TGTGCCAGCAAAAAAGGACTAGCGGACACCGGGGAGCTGTTTTTT. This encodes CASKKGLADTGELFF.

In its sample, this clonotype was seen many times. This chain uses TRBV28 with TRBJ1-6; D may be TRBD1 (6 bases). This CDR3 contains 17 residues. Germline V CDR1 and CDR2: MDHEN, SYDVKM. V was pared by 1 base and J by 9 bases, with 19 bases between. The CDR3 spells CASSLSPGGPIGSPLHF. In nucleotides, the CDR3 is TGTGCCAGCAGTTTATCGCCCGGGGGGCCTATAGGTTCACCCCTCCACTTT.

Many counts were recorded for this clonotype. The chain couples TRBV11-2 to TRBJ2-5; D possibly corresponds to TRBD2 (6 bases). The ends were cut back, 1 base at V and 4 bases at J, with 16 bases in the middle. Looked up from germline, CDR1 is SGHAT and CDR2 is FQNNGV. The CDR3 spans 16 residues. The CDR3 protein is CASSLVLAPRGETQYF. The DNA for the CDR3 is TGTGCCAGCAGCTTAGTTCTAGCGCCAAGAGGAGAGACCCAGTACTTC.

This clonotype was seen at least ten times. The chain employs TRBV28 and TRBJ1-2; the match to TRBD1 covers 7 bases. CDR3 size: 14 residues. CDR1 MDHEN and CDR2 SYDVKM come from the germline V gene. The V segment lost 6 bases and the J segment 4 bases; nucleotides outside the gene matches: 8. CDR3 protein: CASRGSRGFYGYTF. CDR3 DNA: TGTGCCAGCAGAGGGTCCAGGGGGTTCTATGGCTACACCTTC.

This clonotype was counted a few times. The rearrangement uses TRBV3-1 and TRBJ1-2; TRBD1 matches at 10 bases. The trim removed 7 bases at V and 9 bases at J, leaving 17 bases unmatched. From germline, CDR1 is LGHDT and CDR2 YNNKEL (reference sequence). This CDR3 contains 16 residues. The CDR3 sequence is CASNFGGLGQGYRYTF. Written as DNA, the CDR3 is TGTGCCAGCAACTTTGGCGGATTGGGACAGGGGTATCGCTACACCTTC.

The V gene is TRBV20-1, the J gene TRBJ1-6; D is possibly TRBD1 (6 bases). Per germline, CDR1 DFQATT and CDR2 SNEGSKA (reference sequence). The CDR3 consists of 15 residues. Trimming took off 0 bases at V and 8 bases at J, with 14 bases between the two ends. This CDR3 reads CSAREQTGYDSPLHF. DNA for the CDR3: TGCAGTGCTAGAGAGCAGACAGGTTACGATTCACCCCTCCACTTT.

The chain has TRBV4-1 and TRBJ2-3; D is ambiguous. Germline CDR1 is MGHRA and CDR2 is YSYEKL. Trimming took off 1 base at V and 0 bases at J, with 11 bases between the two ends. The CDR3 sequence is 16 residues long. The CDR3 DNA follows: TGCGCCAGCAGCCAAGTGGTCCACACTAGCACAGATACGCAGTATTTT. Its protein is CASSQVVHTSTDTQYF.

This clonotype was recorded at least ten times. The genes are TRBV15 and TRBJ2-3, with 12 bases aligning to TRBD2. CDR3 length: 16 amino acids. V dropped 4 bases and J dropped 1; count of bases not matched to a gene: 3. The V gene's germline CDR1 is LNHNV and CDR2 YYDKDF (reference sequence). In DNA, the CDR3 is TGTGCCACCAGCACTCGGACTAGCGGGGGCACAGATACGCAGTATTTT. It is translated as CATSTRTSGGTDTQYF.

The sample holds many counts of this clonotype. The rearrangement uses TRBV27 and TRBJ1-1; D unresolved. Trimming removed 6 bases from V and 1 base from J, with 12 bases in between. The CDR3 is 14 residues long. Germline V CDR1 and CDR2: MNHEY, SMNVEV (reference sequence). The CDR3 loop is CASRSQRANTEAFF. The CDR3 region has the DNA TGTGCCAGCAGAAGTCAGAGGGCGAACACTGAAGCTTTCTTT.

This clonotype was observed many times. The V call is TRBV29-1, the J call TRBJ2-7; possible D gene TRBD1, 8 bases. The CDR3 extends over 16 amino acids. From germline, CDR1 is SQVTM and CDR2 ANQGSEA. Trimming took 4 bases from V and 1 from J, leaving 20 bases between them. This CDR3 is CSVASTTGGVSYEQYF. The CDR3, as DNA: TGCAGCGTTGCGAGTACTACAGGGGGGGTATCCTACGAGCAGTACTTC.

This clonotype was detected ten times or more. This chain joins TRBV11-2 and TRBJ2-1, with 9 positions matching TRBD2. In germline, CDR1 is SGHAT, CDR2 FQNNGV. The CDR3 is 18 residues long. The J segment lost 4 bases and the V segment lost 1 base, leaving 11 bases of the junction unmatched. CDR3 nucleotides: TGTGCCAGCAGCTTAGTTCCTAGCGGGATAGCAAGGTACAATGAGCAGTTCTTC. The encoded protein is CASSLVPSGIARYNEQFF.

This clonotype was seen at least ten times. The genes are TRBV27 and TRBJ1-2; D gene ambiguous. The ends were cut back, 8 bases at V and 0 bases at J, with 13 bases in the middle. Germline values: CDR1 MNHEY, CDR2 SMNVEV (reference sequence). CDR3 length: 14 residues. CDR3 in amino acids: CASSLDRANYGYTF. CDR3 nucleotide sequence: TGTGCCAGCTCATTGGACCGAGCTAACTATGGCTACACCTTC.

This clonotype was seen at least ten times. The CDR3 sequence is CASGGTEAGGYTF. In nucleotides, the CDR3 is TGTGCCAGCGGGGGGACAGAAGCAGGTGGCTACACCTTC. V is TRBV3-1 and J is TRBJ1-2; 7 bases are shared with TRBD1. CDR1 is LGHDT, CDR2 YNNKEL, per germline (reference sequence). V gave up 8 bases and J gave up 7 bases; unmatched junction bases: 10. CDR3 size: 13 residues.

This clonotype was recorded many times. CDR3 protein: CASSWDRGLQYEQYF. In DNA, the CDR3 is TGTGCCAGCAGCTGGGACAGGGGACTACAATACGAGCAGTACTTC. The chain couples TRBV6-1 to TRBJ2-7; 10 bases align to TRBD1. V was pared by 6 bases and J by 4 bases, with 9 bases of the junction left unmatched. The V gene's germline CDR1 is MNHNS and CDR2 SASEGT. The CDR3 is made up of 15 amino acids.

The chain employs TRBV5-6 and TRBJ2-7, with D unresolved. Trimming removed 0 bases from V and 6 bases from J, with 10 bases in between. Germline V CDR1 and CDR2: SGHDT, YYEEEE. The CDR3 runs 13 residues. CDR3 sequence (DNA): TGTGCCAGCAGCTTGGCCCTCGTAGGCGAGCAGTACTTC. Residues: CASSLALVGEQYF.

The chain combines TRBV7-2 with TRBJ2-7; the match to TRBD2 covers 12 bases. CDR1 is SGHTA and CDR2 is FQGNSA in the germline V gene. With 6 bases clipped from V and 4 bases from J, the junction kept 10 bases outside the gene matches. CDR3 size: 16 residues. This CDR3 reads CASSSPTSGSLYEQYF. The DNA for the CDR3 is TGTGCCAGCAGTTCCCCGACTAGCGGGAGTTTATACGAGCAGTACTTC. Using reference TRBV7-2 and TRBJ2-7 for the parts outside the CDR3, the full variable domain is GAGVSQSPSNKVTEKGKDVELRCDPISGHTALYWYRQSLGQGLEFLIYFQGNSAPDKSGLPSDRFSAERTGGSVSTLTIQRTQQEDSAVYLCASSSPTSGSLYEQYFGPGTRLTVT.